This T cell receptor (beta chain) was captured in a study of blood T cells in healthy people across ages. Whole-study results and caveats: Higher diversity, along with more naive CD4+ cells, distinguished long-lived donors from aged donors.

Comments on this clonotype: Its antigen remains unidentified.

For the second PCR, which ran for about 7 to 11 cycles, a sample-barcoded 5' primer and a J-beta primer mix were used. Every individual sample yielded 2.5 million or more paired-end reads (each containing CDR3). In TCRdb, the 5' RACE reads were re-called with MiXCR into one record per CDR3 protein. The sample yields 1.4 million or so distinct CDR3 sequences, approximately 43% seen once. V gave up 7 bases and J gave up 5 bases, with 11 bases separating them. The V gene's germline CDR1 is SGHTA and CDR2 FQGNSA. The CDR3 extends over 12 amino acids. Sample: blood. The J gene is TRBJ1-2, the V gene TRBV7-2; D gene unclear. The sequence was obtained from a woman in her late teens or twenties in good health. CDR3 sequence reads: CASNKDGYGYTF. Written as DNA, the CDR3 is TGTGCCAGCAACAAAGACGGATATGGCTACACCTTC.